The clone carrying this TCR beta chain was observed a handful of times. The target antigen is unknown. These data belong to a study of CD8 T cells in ankylosing spondylitis. General study results and limits: A TCR beta motif of about eight highly homologous variants seemed to mark ankylosing spondylitis blood. Some of these motif variants have turned up before, in reports on reactive arthritis synovial fluid and blood.

TCRdb independently ran MiXCR on the 5' RACE reads; one entry per CDR3 protein. The sample consists of 250,000 to 350,000 distinct CDR3 sequences, more than 20% of them appearing once. The V gene's germline CDR1 is WSHSY and CDR2 SAAADI. With 8 bases clipped from V and 6 bases from J, the junction kept 6 bases outside the gene matches. The CDR3 sequence is 14 residues long. The receptor's source is a female donor with ankylosing spondylitis or in good health (not recorded which). The sample comprised blood, either unsorted or a sorted T cell fraction (not recorded which). The chain uses TRBV10-2 and TRBJ2-5, with 13 bases that match TRBD2. The CDR3: CASGRLAGGQTQYF. CDR3 DNA: TGCGCCAGCGGAAGACTAGCGGGAGGTCAGACCCAGTACTTC.